This TCR beta chain was recorded in a study of blood T cell repertoires in COVID-19. Study overall: COVID-19 samples, acute and convalescent, were from the United States, Italy and Spain. Sources were T cells, B-cell-depleted T cells, or PBMCs; the material itself was cDNA or gDNA.

In the original workflow: Amplification with reference gene primers provided the estimates of nucleated cell counts. The method was immunoSEQ multiplex PCR; TCRdb's version includes in-frame clones alone and lacks a portion of them. The D gene and trimming were derived from the DNA, and the V and J assignments and clone size from that table. The sample has more than 60,000 clones; roughly 70% are singletons. The CDR3 covers 14 residues. Germline V CDR1 and CDR2: MNHEY, SVGEGT. With 4 bases clipped from V and 10 bases from J, the junction kept 6 bases outside the gene matches. The receptor's source is a human donor with acute or convalescent COVID-19. The donor label of this sample is uncertain. Sequencing was carried out using peripheral blood. The chain employs TRBV6-2 or TRBV6-3 and TRBJ2-2; 10 positions agree with TRBD1. CDR3 coding DNA: TGTGCCAGCAGTTTAACCGGGACAGGGGTGGAGCTGTTTTTT. Protein product: CASSLTGTGVELFF.